This TCR beta chain stems from a study of glioma-infiltrating T cells after dendritic cell vaccination (dated by TCRdb to between 2015 and 2016). Some background on the complete study: The cohort included some 15 glioblastoma patients drawn from Phase I and II dendritic cell vaccination trials, of whom 9 were newly diagnosed and 6 had recurrent disease. In glioblastoma patients vaccinated with dendritic cells, deep sequencing of TCR beta CDR3 regions served to measure tumor-infiltrating lymphocyte content and to compare repertoires between tumor and blood. Patients received autologous tumor lysate-pulsed dendritic cell vaccination between 2003 and 2012. Three intradermal dendritic cell vaccine injections were administered to patients at biweekly intervals in the arm below the axilla. To make the vaccine, monocyte-derived dendritic cells were cultured for approximately 7 days with IL-4 and GM-CSF and then pulsed overnight with autologous tumor lysate. Survival after dendritic cell vaccination was correlated with TCR sequencing metrics, such as TIL content and the overlap between tumor and blood repertoires. What the research found in general, with its limitations: The three-group TCR overlap response model was described as speculative and requiring prospective validation. No direct relationship between TCR clonality and survival was found, suggesting a diverse polyclonal response may matter. After dendritic cell vaccination, a higher estimated pretreatment TIL content predicted longer time to progression and overall survival. The cohort was small and heterogeneous, few patients had complete blood and tumor sets, and even fewer had initial-recurrent tumor pairs.

To be selected, patients needed enough residual fresh-frozen tumor tissue and more than two years of available survival data. None of the glioblastoma patients carried an isocitrate dehydrogenase mutation, although molecular status otherwise varied. PBMC collection took place before vaccination, two weeks after the third vaccination, and at tumor progression if progression occurred. The Qiagen DNeasy Blood extraction Kit was used for extraction of genomic DNA. A word on this clone: Its antigen remains unidentified. Per-base qualities were not stored, and no clone one base away is much larger.

The germline V gene yields MGHRA for CDR1 and YSYEKL for CDR2. The CDR3 holds 18 amino acids from the cysteine to the phenylalanine. Only the CDR3 region is kept as DNA, spanning 54 bases read in frame from base 1. V loses 0 bases of germline sequence and J loses 3 bases, and the interval between the two ends is 15 bases. TCRB CDR3 regions were amplified from approximately 2 ug genomic DNA, or all available DNA if less, using the immunoSEQ assay. For multiplex PCR, 60 forward primers for TCR V beta segments and 13 reverse primers for J beta segments were used. To estimate the number of reads per starting template, synthetic control templates were added to each sample at limiting dilution. Reads of 87 bp were generated by sequencing on the Illumina HiSeq System. From the authors' description of their analysis: To remove PCR and sequencing errors, closely related sequences were merged with a nearest neighbor algorithm. TCR overlap was defined as the percentage of unique tumor TCR beta sequences that were also found in the peripheral blood of the same patient. Here the immuneACCESS table is served through TCRdb, limited to in-frame sequences with V and J called. Missing clones are a known gap in these copies; in checked studies unresolved V genes cover under half, and the rest lacks a known reason. From that table come the V and J calls and clone size; the DNA was used to work out D and trimming. This sample lists 75,000 to 100,000 clones; approximately 80% were detected once. The ten largest clones capture around 5.9% of the sample.

The receptor comes from a human donor with glioblastoma. The sequence links TRBV4-1 to TRBJ1-6; TRBD1 is a possible D gene, resting on 6 matching bases. The sequencing used blood, collected before dendritic cell vaccination. The sequenced DNA is TGCGCCAGCAGCCAAGAGGTACAGGGCCTTTTCTATAATTCACCCCTCCACTTT. Its amino acids are CASSQEVQGLFYNSPLHF.